Listed here is a single TCR beta chain. Its antigen is as yet unknown. This record comes from a study of monozygotic twins with inflammatory bowel disease. Germline V gives CDR1 KGHDR, CDR2 SFDVKD. This CDR3 is built from 17 residues. Overall study findings and caveats: The analysis yielded no support for one strong signal or clonotype associated with IBD.

TCRdb reprocessed the 5' RACE reads, with one entry per CDR3 protein and no DNA. This sample's table has some 89,000 distinct CDR3 sequences. The sequence was obtained from a human donor with ulcerative colitis or Crohn's disease, or a healthy co-twin of an affected twin (not recorded which). The sample was blood. The chain recombines TRBV24-1 with TRBJ2-2; TCRdb proposes TRBD1, but this gene call is untestable without DNA. The CDR3 protein is CATSDPGHRVTTGELFF.